Each of the 13 T cell receptor beta chains below was sequenced from the same sample in a study of beta chain features in type 1 diabetes. Isolated RNA was reverse transcribed in full, so expressed TCRB transcripts were sequenced. Some clones are missing from TCRdb's copy, which holds only in-frame ones; the method was immunoSEQ multiplex PCR. The data contain 600,000 to 650,000 clones, around 15% of them singletons. Sequencing was performed on naive CD4+ T cells from blood. The receptors were sampled from a man between 18 and 35 years old in good health.

This clone appeared a few times. The chain employs TRBV18 and TRBJ2-7; D may be TRBD2 (5 bases). In germline, CDR1 is KGHSH, CDR2 LQKENI. The CDR3 is 15 amino acids. Trimming pared 3 bases from V and 2 bases from J, leaving 14 bases between. The CDR3 DNA is TGTGCCAGCTCACCCGGGCGTCGGGAAGCCTACGAGCAGTACTTC. It translates to CASSPGRREAYEQYF.

This clone was detected only a few times. The CDR3 spells CATGLAGGGDTQYF. The CDR3 nucleotides read TGTGCCACCGGACTAGCGGGAGGCGGCGATACGCAGTATTTT. The rearrangement joins TRBV5-8 to TRBJ2-3; 14 nucleotides agree with TRBD2. J was trimmed by 6 bases and V by 9 bases; bases with no gene match: 6. In germline, CDR1 is SGHTS, CDR2 YDEGEE. This CDR3 is built from 14 residues.

This clone was recorded a few times. Germline and junction disagree at one end, which may indicate a read error. V usage is TRBV7-7 and J usage is TRBJ2-5, with D possibly TRBD2 on 6 matching bases. CDR1 SSHAT and CDR2 FNYEAQ come from the germline V gene (reference sequence). The CDR3 consists of 15 residues. The CDR3 region has the DNA TGTGCTAGCAGCTTGCAGAAACTAGCTGGCGAGACCCAGTACTTC. This gives the protein CASSLQKLAGETQYF. Filled out from reference TRBV7-7 and TRBJ2-5, the complete variable domain reads GAGVSQSPRYKVTKRGQDVTLRCDPISSHATLYWYQQALGQGPEFLTYFNYEAQPDKSGLPSDRFSAERPEGSISTLTIQRTEQRDSAMYRCASSLQKLAGETQYFGPGTRLLVL.

CDR3 coding DNA: TGTGCCAGCAGCCTAGGCCTATCCTTTGGGGCCTACGAGCAGTACTTC. Translating it yields CASSLGLSFGAYEQYF. The rearrangement uses TRBV7-2 and TRBJ2-7; D not resolved. The germline V gene encodes CDR1 SGHTA and CDR2 FQGNSA. The CDR3 runs 16 residues. Trimming stripped 5 bases from V and 2 bases from J, with 19 bases between. The full variable domain, rest sourced from reference TRBV7-2 and TRBJ2-7, is GAGVSQSPSNKVTEKGKDVELRCDPISGHTALYWYRQSLGQGLEFLIYFQGNSAPDKSGLPSDRFSAERTGGSVSTLTIQRTQQEDSAVYLCASSLGLSFGAYEQYFGPGTRLTVT.

This clone was seen a few times. The identical CDR3 is also encoded by other nucleotide sequences in the sample. The V and J genes are TRBV20-1 and TRBJ2-7; no clear D. V lost 3 bases, J lost 3 bases, and 3 bases lay in between. CDR3 length: 10 residues. Germline-derived CDR1 and CDR2 are DFQATT and SNEGSKA (reference sequence). The chain's CDR3 is CSASSYEQYF. CDR3 in DNA: TGCAGTGCTAGTAGCTACGAGCAGTACTTC.

This clone was seen more than once but under ten times. The chain joins TRBV5-6 to TRBJ2-3; D remains unclear. The CDR3 consists of 16 residues. Per germline, CDR1 SGHDT and CDR2 YYEEEE. V was pared by 6 bases and J by 9 bases, with 26 bases between. CDR3 sequence: CASMTDKEAIRSTQYF. In nucleotides, the CDR3 is TGTGCCAGCATGACGGATAAAGAGGCTATAAGATCCACGCAGTATTTT.

This clone was picked up a small number of times. The V gene is TRBV28, the J gene TRBJ1-2, with no clear D. Germline lookup yields CDR1 MDHEN and CDR2 SYDVKM. With 5 bases removed from V and 7 bases from J, the gap between germline ends came to 8 bases. The CDR3 contains 11 residues. CDR3 residues: CASSVARGYTF. The CDR3 DNA reads TGTGCCAGCAGTGTCGCGCGTGGCTACACCTTC.

A few counts support this clone. The chain recombines TRBV9 with TRBJ2-1; TRBD2 might be the D (6 bases). Deletions cut 3 bases from V and 2 bases from J, with 12 bases between. Germline CDR1 is SGDLS and CDR2 is YYNGEE. CDR3 length equals 15 residues. CDR3 protein: CASSATSRTYNEQFF. Written as DNA, the CDR3 is TGTGCCAGCAGCGCGACTAGTCGTACCTACAATGAGCAGTTCTTC.

This clone was observed a few times. The chain joins TRBV18 to TRBJ1-1, with D uncertain. Trimming removed 2 bases at V and 1 base at J, with 11 bases between. The CDR3 covers 15 residues. Germline V CDR1 and CDR2: KGHSH, LQKENI. The CDR3 region is CASSPRRSANTEAFF. As DNA, the CDR3 is TGTGCCAGCTCACCAAGGCGATCAGCGAACACTGAAGCTTTCTTT.

The J gene is TRBJ2-5, the V gene TRBV7-2; 10 nucleotides line up with TRBD1. This CDR3 has 14 residues. J gave up 6 bases and V 5 bases, and 6 bases lay outside the gene matches. CDR1 and CDR2 (germline): SGHTA, FQGNSA. The CDR3 loop reads CASSPRQGAQTQYF. The CDR3 bases are TGTGCCAGCAGCCCGCGACAGGGGGCGCAGACCCAGTACTTC.

The rearrangement joins TRBV11-1 to TRBJ2-4; 12 bases fit TRBD1. The CDR3 spans 14 residues. V gave up 4 bases and J gave up 8 bases; unmatched junction bases: 3. Germline V CDR1 and CDR2: SGHAT, FQDESV (reference sequence). This chain's CDR3 is CASSSGQGAYIQYF. For the CDR3, the DNA is TGTGCCAGCAGCTCGGGACAGGGGGCATACATTCAGTACTTC.

The J gene is TRBJ2-1, the V gene TRBV7-3; 7 bases are a match to TRBD2. Germline V lookup: CDR1 SGHTA, CDR2 FQGTGA. With 5 bases clipped from V and 4 bases from J, the junction kept 11 bases outside the gene matches. The CDR3 covers 16 residues. Written as DNA, the CDR3 is TGTGCCAGCAGCCTCCGTGTTCTAGCGGCGTACAATGAGCAGTTCTTC. This encodes CASSLRVLAAYNEQFF. Full variable domain (outside the CDR3, taken from reference TRBV7-3 and TRBJ2-1): GAGVSQTPSNKVTEKGKYVELRCDPISGHTALYWYRQSLGQGPEFLIYFQGTGAADDSGLPNDRFFAVRPEGSVSTLKIQRTERGDSAVYLCASSLRVLAAYNEQFFGPGTRLTVL.

V and J are TRBV28 and TRBJ1-1; 8 bases align to TRBD1. The CDR3 totals 14 residues. Germline V lookup: CDR1 MDHEN, CDR2 SYDVKM. V shed 6 bases, J shed 9 bases, and the junction held 12 bases outside the gene matches. CDR3 nucleotides: TGTGCCAGCAGCCGAGGACAGGGATCATGGAAAGCTTTCTTT. Translation gives CASSRGQGSWKAFF.